These 4 T cell receptor beta chains originate from one sample sequenced in a study of Ad26.COV2.S vaccination and SARS-CoV-2 variants. TCRdb's table, derived via immunoSEQ multiplex PCR, lists solely in-frame clones and lacks some. The sample lists around 450,000 clones; about nine tenths were seen once. The treatment denotes: roughly 20 received Ad26.COV2.S at low or high dose, single or two shots; about 5 received placebo; per-sample allocation not given. Sampling took place 63 days after the first vaccine or placebo injection. Sequencing was performed on peripheral blood, taken in a trial of Ad26.COV2.S vaccine versus placebo. These receptors all stem from a person aged 18-65 years who received the Ad26.COV2.S COVID-19 vaccine or a placebo.

The chain has TRBV27 and TRBJ1-5; the D is unclear. Trimming stripped 10 bases from V and 7 bases from J, with 17 bases between. CDR3 size: 13 residues. Germline-derived CDR1 and CDR2 are MNHEY and SMNVEV (reference sequence). The DNA of the CDR3 is TGTGCCATTCGCGGCGGGGAGAAACAGCCCCAGCATTTT. It translates to CAIRGGEKQPQHF.

The chain couples TRBV28 to TRBJ2-3; 14 bases fit TRBD2. This CDR3 is 16 amino acids long. Germline loops: CDR1 MDHEN, CDR2 SYDVKM. With V trimmed by 6 bases and J by 4 bases, 6 bases remained unmatched. This CDR3 reads CASRKPGLAGADTQYF. The CDR3 DNA is TGTGCCAGCAGAAAACCGGGACTAGCGGGAGCAGATACGCAGTATTTT.

The V gene is TRBV24-1, the J gene TRBJ1-2; D is unclear. This CDR3 comprises 13 residues. V was shortened by 2 bases and J by 8 bases, with 11 bases between the two germline ends. Looked up from germline, CDR1 is KGHDR and CDR2 is SFDVKD. The CDR3 DNA follows: TGTGCCACCAGTGATTACATGGGCGCGGGCTACACCTTC. The encoded protein is CATSDYMGAGYTF.

The V gene is TRBV10-3, the J gene TRBJ1-2; D gene ambiguous. The CDR3 is made up of 16 amino acids. Germline CDR1 is ENHRY and CDR2 is SYGVKD. Trimming stripped 0 bases from V and 8 bases from J, with 19 bases between. CDR3 sequence (DNA): TGTGCCATCAGTGAGTCAATGGTCCGGCCCGGGAAGGGCTACACCTTC. Translating it yields CAISESMVRPGKGYTF.